This T cell receptor (beta chain) emerged from a study of regulatory T cells in long-lasting Graves disease. Regarding the study as a whole: The study found lower TCR diversity in persistent Graves' patients than in newly diagnosed ones.

The authors built TCR beta libraries using iRepertoire HTBI primers and Arm-PCR of CDR3 regions. TCRdb called the multiplex PCR reads again in MiXCR, with one record for every CDR3 protein. The profile shows over 500,000 distinct CDR3 sequences, around 15% of them singletons. Time point reported: newly diagnosed GD, antithyroid drugs for less than 3 months. The authors made the TCR library using RNA they extracted from PBMCs. With regard to this clonotype: Its antigen is currently unknown.

CDR3 length equals 15 residues. The J segment lost 1 base and the V segment lost 7 bases, leaving 9 bases of the junction unmatched. Per the germline V gene, CDR1 is MDHEN and CDR2 is SYDVKM. The data were also submitted as part of a second study, on T cells in Graves' hyperthyroidism and ophthalmopathy. As that report states: The study enrolled patients aged 18 to 65 with newly diagnosed hyperthyroidism of under 2 months' duration.

The sequence was collected from a young woman with Graves disease. The sample here was peripheral blood mononuclear cells (PBMCs), taken at new diagnosis, from a patient treated with antithyroid drugs. The J gene is TRBJ2-7, the V gene TRBV28; 8 nucleotides align to TRBD1. The chain's CDR3 is CASTPSDRGSYEQYF. The DNA for the CDR3 is TGTGCCAGCACCCCCTCAGACAGGGGATCCTACGAGCAGTACTTC.